These 24 T cell receptor beta chains came from one sample sequenced in a study of cytomegalovirus exposure and HLA in healthy donors (dated by TCRdb to 2015 to 2018). Library prep was done by the immunoSEQ multiplex PCR assay. For the multiplex PCR, a mixture combining 60 forward primers for TCR Vbeta segments and 13 reverse primers for TCR Jbeta segments was used. TCRdb holds this immuneACCESS table with in-frame rearrangements only. Some clones are missing; in checked studies, unresolved V genes explain under half, and the rest has no known cause. This sample comprises 90,000 to 130,000 clones, around 80% of them detected only once. Roughly 23% of the sample belongs to the ten largest clones. The sequenced sample consisted of PBMCs. The receptors derive from a man aged 30-40 years in good health and CMV-seropositive.

The chain combines TRBV6-5 with TRBJ1-3; D gene unclear. This CDR3 contains 16 residues. Trimming left V 4 bases short and J 0 bases short, with 13 bases between. The germline gives CDR1 MNHEY, CDR2 SVGAGI. The CDR3 region is CASSLQTRSSGNTIYF. CDR3 nucleotide sequence: TGTGCCAGCAGTTTACAAACACGGAGCTCTGGAAACACCATATATTTT.

The CDR3 DNA reads as TGTGCCAGCCAGGACAGTAGCAATCAGCCCCAGCATTTT. This sequence encodes CASQDSSNQPQHF. The chain couples TRBV18 to TRBJ1-5, with D possibly matching TRBD1 (6 bases). The germline V gene has CDR1 KGHSH and CDR2 LQKENI. This CDR3 region has 13 residues. Trimming pared 8 bases from V and 0 bases from J, leaving 8 bases between.

This sequence joins TRBV5-4 and TRBJ1-2, with TRBD1 identical over 7 bases. The CDR3 covers 15 residues. CDR1 and CDR2 (germline): SGHNT, YYREEE (reference sequence). The junction had 12 bases not matched to a gene; V was cut back by 4 bases and J by 6 bases. The CDR3: CASSPDRVIFDGYTF. The CDR3 DNA reads as TGTGCCAGCAGCCCTGACAGGGTAATATTCGATGGCTACACCTTC.

The J gene is TRBJ1-3, the V gene TRBV5-1; a possible D gene is TRBD1 (6 bases). The CDR3 extends over 15 amino acids. V lost 4 bases and J lost 2, with 13 bases in between. Germline V gene data show CDR1 as SGHRS and CDR2 as YFSETQ. Here the CDR3 reads CASSPQGITGNTIYF. The CDR3 DNA reads TGCGCCAGCAGCCCACAGGGTATTACTGGAAACACCATATATTTT.

This chain connects TRBV11-2 to TRBJ1-6; 9 positions agree with TRBD1. Germline V gives CDR1 SGHAT, CDR2 FQNNGV. The CDR3 consists of 15 residues. V was pared by 5 bases and J by 9 bases, with 8 bases of the junction left unmatched. The CDR3 region has the DNA TGTGCCAGCAGCCTCTACAGGGGGCGGGTTTCACCCCTCCACTTT. It translates to CASSLYRGRVSPLHF.

The V call is TRBV27, the J call TRBJ1-2; 11 nucleotides align to TRBD1. V shed 5 bases and J 6 bases; nucleotides not matched to a gene: 5. This CDR3 is built from 14 residues. The germline gives CDR1 MNHEY, CDR2 SMNVEV (reference sequence). CDR3 sequence (DNA): TGTGCCAGCAGTCCCGGACAGGGGGCGGATGGCTACACCTTC. It yields the protein CASSPGQGADGYTF.

This clone showed up just a few times. This chain connects TRBV20-1 to TRBJ2-2; possible D gene TRBD2, 5 bases. The V end was cut by 8 bases, the J end by 6 bases, with 10 bases between. The CDR3 sequence is 11 residues long. Germline V lookup: CDR1 DFQATT, CDR2 SNEGSKA (reference sequence). Written as DNA, the CDR3 is TGCAGTACCGGGGATGCCGGGGAGCTGTTTTTT. Protein: CSTGDAGELFF.

The chain carries TRBV25-1 and TRBJ2-1; maybe TRBD2 (5 bases). Germline values: CDR1 MGHDK, CDR2 SYGVNS. V lost 2 bases and J 13 bases, leaving 15 bases between the germline ends. The CDR3 consists of 13 residues. CDR3 in DNA: TGTGCCAGCAGTGAAGGGTTATTGGACTCCCAGTTCTTC. The encoded protein is CASSEGLLDSQFF.

The rearrangement links TRBV5-5 to TRBJ1-2; D is perhaps TRBD1 (5 bases). With 2 bases removed from V and 5 bases from J, the gap between germline ends came to 13 bases. Germline V gene data show CDR1 as SGHKS and CDR2 as YYEKEE (reference sequence). The CDR3 loop spans 14 amino acids. CDR3 bases: TGTGCCAGCAGCTTCGGGCAGGGTGGTTATGGCTACACCTTC. It translates to CASSFGQGGYGYTF.

The rearrangement uses TRBV5-1 and TRBJ2-2; D gene unclear. The CDR3 is 14 residues long. V lost 2 bases and J lost 1, with 6 bases in between. Germline V lookup: CDR1 SGHRS, CDR2 YFSETQ. CDR3 sequence: CASSLSGNTGELFF. CDR3 sequence (DNA): TGCGCCAGCAGCTTATCAGGGAACACCGGGGAGCTGTTTTTT.

V gene TRBV19 combines with J gene TRBJ2-5; 8 nucleotides align to TRBD1. The germline V gene has CDR1 LNHDA and CDR2 SQIVND (reference sequence). This CDR3 spans 16 amino acids. The V segment lost 6 bases and the J segment 1 base; nucleotides outside the gene matches: 10. CDR3 amino acids: CASSKFLTGGQETQYF. The CDR3 DNA sequence: TGTGCCAGTAGCAAATTCCTCACAGGGGGCCAAGAGACCCAGTACTTC.

The genes are TRBV2 and TRBJ1-1; D perhaps matches TRBD1 (6 bases). Trimming removed 5 bases from V and 3 bases from J, with 10 bases in between. Germline V gene sequence: CDR1 SNHLY, CDR2 FYNNEI. The CDR3 contains 13 residues. The CDR3 region has the DNA TGTGCCAGCAGTTCGGACAGATACACTGAAGCTTTCTTT. Its translation is CASSSDRYTEAFF. The whole variable domain, remainder taken from reference TRBV2 and TRBJ1-1, is EPEVTQTPSHQVTQMGQEVILRCVPISNHLYFYWYRQILGQKVEFLVSFYNNEISEKSEIFDDQFSVERPDGSNFTLKIRSTKLEDSAMYFCASSSDRYTEAFFGQGTRLTVV.

V is TRBV14 and J is TRBJ1-1, with TRBD1 as a possible D gene (6 bases). V lost 0 bases, J lost 4 bases, and 21 bases lay in between. CDR1 and CDR2 from the germline V gene are SGHDN and FVKESK. This CDR3 spans 18 amino acids. As DNA, the CDR3 is TGTGCCAGCAGCCAAGAAAGGTGGGACACTCTCGGTTTCACTGAAGCTTTCTTT. As protein: CASSQERWDTLGFTEAFF.

Only a few counts were recorded for this clone. V and J are TRBV7-3 and TRBJ2-1; 8 nucleotides align to TRBD2. The germline gives CDR1 SGHTA, CDR2 FQGTGA. The CDR3 spans 16 residues. The J segment lost 7 bases and the V segment lost 1 base, leaving 9 bases of the junction unmatched. The CDR3 loop is CASSLNPAGAWNEQFF. The CDR3 nucleotides read TGTGCCAGCAGCTTAAATCCAGCGGGGGCCTGGAATGAGCAGTTCTTC.

This rearrangement joins TRBV30 to TRBJ1-4; D is ambiguous. Trimming stripped 7 bases from V and 8 bases from J, with 17 bases between. The CDR3 totals 13 residues. From germline, CDR1 is GTSNPN and CDR2 SVGIG (reference sequence). The CDR3: CASHGSYNEKLFF. The CDR3 DNA reads TGTGCCTCCCACGGGAGCTACAACGAAAAACTGTTTTTT. Full variable domain (missing parts from reference TRBV30 and TRBJ1-4): SQTIHQWPATLVQPVGSPLSLECTVEGTSNPNLYWYRQAAGRGLQLLFYSVGIGQISSEVPQNLSASRPQDRQFILSSKKLLLSDSGFYLCASHGSYNEKLFFGSGTQLSVL.

This chain links TRBV7-2 with TRBJ2-7; 15 bases are a match to TRBD2. Trimming took 5 bases from V and 7 from J; bases not matched to a gene: 9. The CDR3 is 16 residues long. Germline CDR1 reads SGHTA; CDR2 reads FQGNSA. In nucleotides, the CDR3 is TGTGCCAGCAGCCTCACCGGGACTAGCGGGGGGCGGGAGCAGTACTTC. The encoded protein is CASSLTGTSGGREQYF.

The chain combines TRBV7-9 with TRBJ1-2; D gene uncertain. The CDR3 contains 13 residues. Germline V gene data show CDR1 as SEHNR and CDR2 as FQNEAQ (reference sequence). The ends were cut back, 5 bases at V and 5 bases at J, with 12 bases in the middle. The CDR3 nucleotides read TGTGCCAGCAGCGGTCCGGGAACTTATGGCTACACCTTC. This codes for CASSGPGTYGYTF.

The V and J genes are TRBV5-1 and TRBJ1-5, with D maybe TRBD1 (5 bases). This CDR3 contains 13 residues. Germline V gene data show CDR1 as SGHRS and CDR2 as YFSETQ. V lost 2 bases and J lost 4, with 7 bases in between. In nucleotides, the CDR3 is TGCGCCAGCAGCTTTCGGGGGAATCAGCCCCAGCATTTT. It translates to CASSFRGNQPQHF.

This chain's CDR3 is CASSLRGGAGTGELFF. CDR3 in DNA: TGTGCCAGCAGCTTACGGGGGGGGGCCGGCACCGGGGAGCTGTTTTTT. The V call is TRBV7-6, the J call TRBJ2-2, with 8 bases aligning to TRBD2. Per germline, CDR1 SGHVS and CDR2 FNYEAQ. The CDR3 has 16 residues. Trimming cost V 2 bases and J 4 bases; bases outside gene matches: 6.

The rearrangement uses TRBV27 and TRBJ2-2; D gene unclear. In germline, CDR1 is MNHEY, CDR2 SMNVEV (reference sequence). Trimming stripped 5 bases from V and 4 bases from J, with 11 bases between. The CDR3 runs 14 residues. The CDR3 DNA reads as TGTGCCAGCAGTCCCTATCTCACCACCGGGGAGCTGTTTTTT. Protein: CASSPYLTTGELFF.

This clone was detected only once. This chain joins TRBV5-1 and TRBJ1-1; D remains ambiguous. V lost 0 bases and J 4 bases, leaving 7 bases between the germline ends. This CDR3 has 13 residues. Germline V gene lookup returns CDR1 SGHRS and CDR2 YFSETQ. The CDR3 reads CASSLAEGTEAFF. CDR3 DNA sequence: TGCGCCAGCAGCTTGGCCGAGGGCACTGAAGCTTTCTTT.

The CDR3 reads CAWEGTGGQPQHF. CDR3 nucleotide sequence: TGTGCCTGGGAAGGGACAGGAGGTCAGCCCCAGCATTTT. This chain connects TRBV30 to TRBJ1-5; TRBD1 agrees at 8 bases. Trimming at V came to 5 bases and at J to 6 bases, leaving 6 bases not matched to a gene. The CDR3 length is 13 residues. Germline V gene sequence: CDR1 GTSNPN, CDR2 SVGIG (reference sequence).

The CDR3 DNA follows: TGTGCCAGCAGGACACATACAGGGAGGGACGGTGGCTACACCTTC. As protein: CASRTHTGRDGGYTF. This rearrangement joins TRBV5-4 to TRBJ1-2; perhaps TRBD1 as D (6 bases). The CDR3 loop spans 15 amino acids. V was pared by 5 bases and J by 7 bases, with 21 bases between. Germline V gene lookup returns CDR1 SGHNT and CDR2 YYREEE (reference sequence).

The V and J genes are TRBV5-5 and TRBJ2-2; 7 positions agree with TRBD1. This CDR3 contains 15 residues. Trimming at V came to 0 bases and at J to 4 bases, leaving 3 bases not matched to a gene. Germline V gene lookup returns CDR1 SGHKS and CDR2 YYEKEE (reference sequence). The CDR3 is CASSLAGQVTGELFF. In nucleotides, the CDR3 is TGTGCCAGCAGCTTGGCCGGACAGGTCACCGGGGAGCTGTTTTTT.